This T cell receptor beta chain was obtained from a study of cytomegalovirus exposure and HLA in healthy donors. Study-level background: Samples from HLA-typed donors yielded 65 million to 90 million unique TCRs in an early data release. Study-wide results and caveats: V segments that were indistinguishable, TRBV6-2 and TRBV6-3 among them, were omitted from analysis. Later on, a genetic analysis was performed. It linked a missense variant in DCLRE1C with V- and J-gene trimming of TCR beta.

This clone was seen more than once but under ten times. What it binds is unknown. Germline loops: CDR1 SGHRS, CDR2 YFSETQ. This CDR3 spans 14 amino acids. V lost 4 bases, J lost 1 base, and 9 bases lay in between. This PCR relied on a set of 60 Vbeta primers and 13 Jbeta primers. Here immunoSEQ multiplex PCR was the method, and the copy in TCRdb shows in-frame clones only, minus some. The sample holds fewer than 75,000 clones, around four fifths seen once. The specimen was PBMCs. The chain joins TRBV5-1 to TRBJ1-3; TRBD1 might be the D (5 bases). The origin of this receptor is a woman aged 25 to 39 in good health and CMV-seronegative. The CDR3 DNA follows: TGCGCCAGCAGCCCAGGACAATCTGGAAACACCATATATTTT. It is translated as CASSPGQSGNTIYF.